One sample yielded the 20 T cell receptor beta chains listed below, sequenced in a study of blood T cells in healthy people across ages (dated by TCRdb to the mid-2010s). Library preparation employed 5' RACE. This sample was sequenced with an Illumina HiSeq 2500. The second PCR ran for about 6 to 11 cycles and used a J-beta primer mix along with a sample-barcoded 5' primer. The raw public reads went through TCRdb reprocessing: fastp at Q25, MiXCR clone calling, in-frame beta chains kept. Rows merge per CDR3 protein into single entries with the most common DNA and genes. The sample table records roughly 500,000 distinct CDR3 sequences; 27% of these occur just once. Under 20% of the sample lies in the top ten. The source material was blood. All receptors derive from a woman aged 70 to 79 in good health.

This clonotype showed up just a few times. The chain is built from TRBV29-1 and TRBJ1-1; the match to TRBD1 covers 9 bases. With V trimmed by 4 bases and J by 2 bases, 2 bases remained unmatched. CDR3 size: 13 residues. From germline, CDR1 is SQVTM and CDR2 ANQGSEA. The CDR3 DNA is TGCAGCGTTGGGGGACAGGGTAACACTGAAGCTTTCTTT. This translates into CSVGGQGNTEAFF.

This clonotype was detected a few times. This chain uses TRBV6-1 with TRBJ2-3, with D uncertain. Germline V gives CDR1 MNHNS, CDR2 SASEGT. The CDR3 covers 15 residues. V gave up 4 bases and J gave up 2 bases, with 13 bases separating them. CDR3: CASSGDFVPTDTQYF. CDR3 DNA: TGTGCCAGCAGTGGCGACTTTGTTCCCACAGATACGCAGTATTTT.

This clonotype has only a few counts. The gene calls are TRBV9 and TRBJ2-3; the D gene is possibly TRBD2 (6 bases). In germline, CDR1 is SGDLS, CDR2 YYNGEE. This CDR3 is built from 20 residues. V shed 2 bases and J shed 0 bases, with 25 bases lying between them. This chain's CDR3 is CASSVQARAWSGGSTDTQYF. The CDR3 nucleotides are TGTGCCAGCAGCGTCCAAGCCCGAGCTTGGAGTGGGGGGAGCACAGATACGCAGTATTTT.

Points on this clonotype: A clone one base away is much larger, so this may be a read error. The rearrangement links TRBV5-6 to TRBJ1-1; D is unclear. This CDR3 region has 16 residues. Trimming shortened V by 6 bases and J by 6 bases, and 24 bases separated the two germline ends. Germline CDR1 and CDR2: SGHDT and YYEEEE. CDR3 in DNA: TGTGCCAGCATCCCTCGGGGTTTCTCCTTCGCGGCTGAAGCTTTCTTT. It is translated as CASIPRGFSFAAEAFF.

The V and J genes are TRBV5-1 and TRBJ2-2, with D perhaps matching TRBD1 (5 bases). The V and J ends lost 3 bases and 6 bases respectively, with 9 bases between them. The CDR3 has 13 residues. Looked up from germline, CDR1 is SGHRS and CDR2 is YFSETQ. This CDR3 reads CASSSDRPGELFF. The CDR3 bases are TGCGCCAGCAGCTCAGACAGACCCGGGGAGCTGTTTTTT.

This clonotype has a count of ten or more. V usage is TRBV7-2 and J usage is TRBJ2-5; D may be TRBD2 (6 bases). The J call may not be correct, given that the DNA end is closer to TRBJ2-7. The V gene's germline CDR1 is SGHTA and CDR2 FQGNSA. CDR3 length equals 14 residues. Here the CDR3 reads CASSFRTQGGEQYF. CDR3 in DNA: TGTGCCAGCAGCTTCCGAACCCAGGGAGGCGAGCAGTACTTC.

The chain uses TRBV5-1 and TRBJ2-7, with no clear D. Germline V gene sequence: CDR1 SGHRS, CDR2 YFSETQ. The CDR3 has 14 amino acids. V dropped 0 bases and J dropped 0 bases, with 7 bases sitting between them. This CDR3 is CASSLVTDSYEQYF. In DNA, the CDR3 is TGCGCCAGCAGCTTGGTGACGGACTCCTACGAGCAGTACTTC.

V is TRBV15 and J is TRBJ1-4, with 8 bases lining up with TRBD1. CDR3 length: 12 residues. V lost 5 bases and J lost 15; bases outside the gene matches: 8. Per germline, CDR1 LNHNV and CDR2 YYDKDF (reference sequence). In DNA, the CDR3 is TGTGCCACCAGCGGGACTGACAGGGGTTTGTTTTTT. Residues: CATSGTDRGLFF. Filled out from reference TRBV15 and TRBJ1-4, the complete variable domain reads DAMVIQNPRYQVTQFGKPVTLSCSQTLNHNVMYWYQQKSSQAPKLLFHYYDKDFNNEADTPDNFQSRRPNTSFCFLDIRSPGLGDTAMYLCATSGTDRGLFFGSGTQLSVL.

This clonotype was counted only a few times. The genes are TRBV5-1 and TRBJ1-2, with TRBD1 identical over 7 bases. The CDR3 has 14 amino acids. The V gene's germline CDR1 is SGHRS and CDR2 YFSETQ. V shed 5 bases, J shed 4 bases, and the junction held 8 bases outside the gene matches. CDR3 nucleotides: TGCGCCAGCAGGACAGGGCTTCGGATCTATGGCTACACCTTC. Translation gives CASRTGLRIYGYTF.

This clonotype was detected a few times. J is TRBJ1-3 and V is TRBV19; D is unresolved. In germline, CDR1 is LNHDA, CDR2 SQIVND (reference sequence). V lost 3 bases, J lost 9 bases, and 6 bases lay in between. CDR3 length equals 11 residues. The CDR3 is CASSMLGTIYF. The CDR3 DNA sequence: TGTGCCAGTAGTATGCTGGGCACCATATATTTT. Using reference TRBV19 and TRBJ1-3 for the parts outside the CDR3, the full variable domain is DGGITQSPKYLFRKEGQNVTLSCEQNLNHDAMYWYRQDPGQGLRLIYYSQIVNDFQKGDIAEGYSVSREKKESFPLTVTSAQKNPTAFYLCASSMLGTIYFGEGSWLTVV.

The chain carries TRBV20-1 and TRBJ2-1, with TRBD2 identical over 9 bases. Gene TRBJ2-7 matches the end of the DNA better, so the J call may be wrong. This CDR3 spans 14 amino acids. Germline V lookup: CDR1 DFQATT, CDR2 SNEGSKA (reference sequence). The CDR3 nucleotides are TGCAGTGCTAGTCAAGGCGGGGGGGCCTACGAGCAGTACTTC. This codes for CSASQGGGAYEQYF.

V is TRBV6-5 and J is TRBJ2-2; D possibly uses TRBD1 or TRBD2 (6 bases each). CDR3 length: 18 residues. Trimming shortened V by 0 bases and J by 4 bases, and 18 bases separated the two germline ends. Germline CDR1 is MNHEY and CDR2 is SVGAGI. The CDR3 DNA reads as TGTGCCAGCAGTTACTCGAAGTGGGGGGCGCTAGGCACCGGGGAGCTGTTTTTT. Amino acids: CASSYSKWGALGTGELFF.

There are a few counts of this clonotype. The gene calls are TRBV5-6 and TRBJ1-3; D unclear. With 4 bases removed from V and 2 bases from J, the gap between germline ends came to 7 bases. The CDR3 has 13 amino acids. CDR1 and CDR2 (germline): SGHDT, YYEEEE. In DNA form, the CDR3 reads TGTGCCAGCAGCGAAGGACCTGGAAACACCATATATTTT. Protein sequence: CASSEGPGNTIYF.

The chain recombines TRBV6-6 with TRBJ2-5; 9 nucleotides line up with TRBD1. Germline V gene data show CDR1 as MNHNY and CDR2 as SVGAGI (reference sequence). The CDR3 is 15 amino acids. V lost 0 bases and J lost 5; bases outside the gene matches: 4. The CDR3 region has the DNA TGTGCCAGCAGTTACTCACAGGGGGCCGGGGAGACCCAGTACTTC. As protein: CASSYSQGAGETQYF.

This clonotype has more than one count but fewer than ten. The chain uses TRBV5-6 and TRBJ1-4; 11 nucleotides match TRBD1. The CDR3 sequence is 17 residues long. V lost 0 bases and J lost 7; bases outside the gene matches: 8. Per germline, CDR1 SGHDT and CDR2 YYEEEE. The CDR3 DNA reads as TGTGCCAGCAGCTTGGTTTCCCGGGACAGGGGGTTTGAAAAACTGTTTTTT. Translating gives CASSLVSRDRGFEKLFF.

The CDR3 protein is CSARGGQANYGYTF. The CDR3 DNA follows: TGCAGTGCTAGAGGAGGACAAGCTAACTATGGCTACACCTTC. The chain joins TRBV20-1 to TRBJ1-2; D may be TRBD1 (5 bases). Germline values: CDR1 DFQATT, CDR2 SNEGSKA (reference sequence). There are 14 residues in the CDR3. Between the trimmed V and J ends, which lost 1 base and 0 bases, there was a span of 9 bases.

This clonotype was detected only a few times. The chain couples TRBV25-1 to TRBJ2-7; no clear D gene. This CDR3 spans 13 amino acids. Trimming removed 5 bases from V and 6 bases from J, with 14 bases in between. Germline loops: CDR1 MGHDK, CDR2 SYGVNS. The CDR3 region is CASSLDKVGEQYF. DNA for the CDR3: TGTGCCAGCAGTCTAGACAAAGTCGGCGAGCAGTACTTC.

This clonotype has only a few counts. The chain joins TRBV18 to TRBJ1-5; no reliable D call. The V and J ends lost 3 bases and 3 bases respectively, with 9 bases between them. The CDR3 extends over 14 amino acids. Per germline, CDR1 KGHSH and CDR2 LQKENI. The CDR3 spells CASSPRSFNQPQHF. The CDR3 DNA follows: TGTGCCAGCTCACCCCGGTCTTTCAATCAGCCCCAGCATTTT. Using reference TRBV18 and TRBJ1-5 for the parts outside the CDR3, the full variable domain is NAGVMQNPRHLVRRRGQEARLRCSPMKGHSHVYWYRQLPEEGLKFMVYLQKENIIDESGMPKERFSAEFPKEGPSILRIQQVVRGDSAAYFCASSPRSFNQPQHFGDGTRLSIL.

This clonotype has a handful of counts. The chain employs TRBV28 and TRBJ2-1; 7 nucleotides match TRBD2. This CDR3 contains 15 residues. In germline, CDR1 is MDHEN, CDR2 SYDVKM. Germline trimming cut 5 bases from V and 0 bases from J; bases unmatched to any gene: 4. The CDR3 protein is CASSESGDSYNEQFF. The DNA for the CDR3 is TGTGCCAGCAGTGAAAGCGGGGACTCCTACAATGAGCAGTTCTTC.

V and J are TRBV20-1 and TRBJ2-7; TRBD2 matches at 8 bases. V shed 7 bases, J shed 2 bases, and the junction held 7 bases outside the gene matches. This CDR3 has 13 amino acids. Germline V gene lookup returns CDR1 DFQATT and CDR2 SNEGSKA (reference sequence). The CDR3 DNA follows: TGCAGTGGTGCGGGGGGCTCGACCTACGAGCAGTACTTC. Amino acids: CSGAGGSTYEQYF.